These 29 T cell receptor beta chains were sequenced from one sample in a study of immune characterization of retroperitoneal liposarcoma. TCRdb itself ran the PCR reads through MiXCR, one entry per CDR3 protein. The profile shows over 10,000 distinct CDR3 sequences, over 45% of them singletons. Source material: tumor tissue. All receptors derive from a female donor with retroperitoneal liposarcoma.

The chain couples TRBV6-1 to TRBJ2-5; perhaps TRBD2 as D (7 bases). The assigned J gene may be wrong: the sequence end matches TRBJ2-1 better. The length of the CDR3 is 14 residues. CDR1 is MNHNS, CDR2 SASEGT, per germline. CDR3: CASSRGGAGYEQFF. CDR3 nucleotide sequence: TGTGCCAGCAGCCGAGGGGGGGCGGGCTACGAGCAGTTCTTC.

The CDR3 region has the DNA TGTGCCAGCAGCTTAGCGAGAGTGGCCAATGAGCAGTTCTTC. It encodes CASSLARVANEQFF. The chain has TRBV7-6 and TRBJ2-1; the D is unclear. The germline V gene encodes CDR1 SGHVS and CDR2 FNYEAQ. The CDR3 contains 14 residues. V was shortened by 0 bases and J by 6 bases, with 9 bases between the two germline ends.

The chain is built from TRBV7-3 and TRBJ2-1; the D call may be TRBD1 or TRBD2 (5 bases each). The germline gives CDR1 SGHTA, CDR2 FQGTGA. Deletions cut 5 bases from V and 8 bases from J, with 19 bases between. The CDR3 consists of 15 residues. Here the CDR3 DNA reads TGTGCCAGCAGCCCGGGACCGATTAAGGGACATGAGCAGTTCTTC. This encodes CASSPGPIKGHEQFF.

V usage is TRBV6-5 and J usage is TRBJ2-1; no definite D call. There are 14 residues in the CDR3. Germline CDR1 reads MNHEY; CDR2 reads SVGAGI. Trimming removed 6 bases from V and 0 bases from J, with 9 bases in between. The CDR3 loop is CASSRQSSYNEQFF. DNA of the CDR3: TGTGCCAGCAGCCGCCAGAGCTCCTACAATGAGCAGTTCTTC.

The chain links TRBV28 to TRBJ2-1; a possible D gene is TRBD2 (6 bases). This CDR3 has 13 residues. The V gene's germline CDR1 is MDHEN and CDR2 SYDVKM. V was pared by 2 bases and J by 7 bases, with 9 bases between. This CDR3 is CASSLGGWNEQFF. In DNA, the CDR3 is TGTGCCAGCAGTTTAGGGGGGTGGAATGAGCAGTTCTTC.

This clonotype has only a few counts. This chain uses TRBV6-4 with TRBJ2-1; tentatively, D is TRBD2 (6 bases). Trimming took off 5 bases at V and 9 bases at J, with 17 bases between the two ends. CDR1 and CDR2 (germline): MRHNA, SNTAGT. CDR3 size: 14 residues. In DNA form, the CDR3 reads TGTGCCAGCAGTACCCGGGACTCAGCCCCTGAGCAGTTCTTC. It is translated as CASSTRDSAPEQFF.

This chain joins TRBV12-3 or TRBV12-4 and TRBJ2-4; tentative D call: TRBD2 (5 bases). Gene TRBJ2-5 matches the end of the DNA better, so the J call may be wrong. The CDR3 contains 13 residues. CDR3: CASSVGDWETQYF. The CDR3 DNA is TGTGCCAGCAGCGTGGGAGATTGGGAGACCCAGTACTTC.

The J gene is TRBJ1-1, the V gene TRBV6-1; tentatively, D is TRBD1 (6 bases). Germline loops: CDR1 MNHNS, CDR2 SASEGT. This CDR3 comprises 14 residues. V was cut by 1 base and J by 7 bases, with 13 bases left in between. The CDR3 DNA reads as TGTGCCAGCAGTGAAGACCCTGGCAGGGGTGAAGCTTTCTTT. It is translated as CASSEDPGRGEAFF.

This clonotype was counted only a few times. V is TRBV12-3 or TRBV12-4 and J is TRBJ2-1; TRBD2 matches 12 bases. The J call may be in error: the DNA end matches TRBJ2-7 better. The CDR3 runs 18 residues. CDR3 DNA sequence: TGTGCCAGCAGTTTTCTCAGGGGGCGACTAGCGGGAGAGAATGAGCAGTACTTC. Translating gives CASSFLRGRLAGENEQYF.

This chain links TRBV6-1 with TRBJ2-1; 13 bases align to TRBD2. This CDR3 comprises 15 residues. Germline loops: CDR1 MNHNS, CDR2 SASEGT. With 7 bases clipped from V and 9 bases from J, the junction kept 9 bases outside the gene matches. CDR3 sequence reads: CASKSLAGGPGEQFF. CDR3 nucleotide sequence: TGTGCCAGCAAATCACTAGCGGGAGGGCCGGGTGAGCAGTTCTTC.

This clonotype was observed many times. The chain links TRBV7-6 to TRBJ2-6; D is ambiguous. Germline values: CDR1 SGHVS, CDR2 FNYEAQ. With 3 bases removed from V and 1 base from J, the gap between germline ends came to 7 bases. The CDR3 loop spans 15 amino acids. CDR3 DNA: TGTGCCAGCAGCTTTACTGCATCTGGGGCCAACGTCCTGACTTTC. The encoded protein is CASSFTASGANVLTF.

This clonotype was observed many times. The V gene is TRBV6-1, the J gene TRBJ2-7; 10 bases fit TRBD2. CDR1 MNHNS and CDR2 SASEGT come from the germline V gene. V trimming: 5 bases; J trimming: 2 bases; junction bases outside the gene matches: 3. The CDR3 length is 14 residues. Here the CDR3 reads CASSFGTSAYEQYF. CDR3 in DNA: TGTGCCAGCAGTTTTGGGACTAGCGCCTACGAGCAGTACTTC.

There are a few counts of this clonotype. The chain carries TRBV10-3 and TRBJ2-1; D gene unclear. With 6 bases removed from V and 0 bases from J, the gap between germline ends came to 9 bases. The CDR3 is 14 residues long. Germline lookup yields CDR1 ENHRY and CDR2 SYGVKD. Here the CDR3 DNA reads TGTGCCATCAGGAATGGAAGCTCCTACAATGAGCAGTTCTTC. Residues: CAIRNGSSYNEQFF.

This clonotype was picked up many times. The rearrangement uses TRBV6-6 and TRBJ2-1, with D unclear. The end of the DNA fits TRBJ2-7 better, so the J call may be wrong. The CDR3 sequence is 15 residues long. CDR1 and CDR2 from the germline V gene are MNHNY and SVGAGI (reference sequence). Here the CDR3 reads CASSYSPARDYEQYF. For the CDR3, the DNA is TGTGCCAGCAGTTACTCGCCAGCCCGAGATTACGAGCAGTACTTC.

The rearrangement joins TRBV5-5 to TRBJ2-1, with D unresolved. Germline V lookup: CDR1 SGHKS, CDR2 YYEKEE (reference sequence). The CDR3 loop spans 14 amino acids. Trimming removed 2 bases at V and 6 bases at J, with 12 bases between. For the CDR3, the DNA is TGTGCCAGCAGCTTACCCCCCATGAGCAATGAGCAGTTCTTC. Translated: CASSLPPMSNEQFF.

The chain recombines TRBV10-2 with TRBJ2-7, with unresolved D. Trimming cost V 3 bases and J 3 bases, with 9 bases left between them. The CDR3 is 13 amino acids. CDR1 and CDR2 (germline): WSHSY, SAAADI. CDR3 bases: TGCGCCAGCAGTGACGGGCCCCGCTACGAGCAGTACTTC. Its protein is CASSDGPRYEQYF.

This chain joins TRBV7-2 and TRBJ2-4; TRBD1 matches at 12 bases. The germline V gene encodes CDR1 SGHTA and CDR2 FQGNSA. Trimming cost V 5 bases and J 13 bases; bases outside gene matches: 12. The CDR3 runs 15 residues. CDR3 bases: TGTGCCAGCAGCCTCCGGGACAGGGGGCACAATGGGCAGTACTTC. It yields the protein CASSLRDRGHNGQYF.

This clonotype was found once. V is TRBV7-6 and J is TRBJ2-1; D perhaps matches TRBD2 (7 bases). V was shortened by 6 bases and J by 4 bases, with 13 bases between the two germline ends. CDR1 and CDR2 (germline): SGHVS, FNYEAQ. The CDR3 covers 14 residues. CDR3: CASSPGGTYNEQFF. The CDR3 DNA reads TGTGCCAGCAGTCCCGGGGGGACATACAATGAGCAGTTCTTC.

The rearrangement links TRBV12-3 or TRBV12-4 to TRBJ2-5, with 15 bases that match TRBD2. The ends lost 3 bases at V and 4 bases at J; junction bases unmatched: 6. The CDR3 totals 17 residues. The CDR3 spells CASSFRTSGRAGETQYF. As DNA, the CDR3 is TGTGCCAGCAGTTTCAGGACTAGCGGGAGGGCCGGAGAGACCCAGTACTTC.

The chain employs TRBV12-3 or TRBV12-4 and TRBJ1-1; 7 bases align to TRBD1. The CDR3 is 14 residues long. The V segment lost 3 bases and the J segment 1 base; nucleotides outside the gene matches: 2. In DNA, the CDR3 is TGTGCCAGCAGTTTTTGGACAGGGAACACTGAAGCTTTCTTT. Amino acid sequence: CASSFWTGNTEAFF.

V gene TRBV6-1 combines with J gene TRBJ2-1; 8 bases map to TRBD2. With 0 bases clipped from V and 3 bases from J, the junction kept 4 bases outside the gene matches. CDR1 is MNHNS, CDR2 SASEGT, per germline. CDR3 size: 16 residues. CDR3 loop: CASSEAPAGVYNEQFF. The CDR3 DNA reads TGTGCCAGCAGTGAAGCACCAGCGGGAGTCTACAATGAGCAGTTCTTC.

The table lists this clonotype with a count of one. V gene TRBV6-8 combines with J gene TRBJ1-5; D gene ambiguous. Germline V gene sequence: CDR1 MNHGY, CDR2 SAAAGT. With 6 bases removed from V and 3 bases from J, the gap between germline ends came to 15 bases. The CDR3 runs 15 residues. The CDR3 loop is CASRPRFRDNQPQHF. For the CDR3, the DNA is TGTGCCAGCAGACCCCGTTTCCGGGACAATCAGCCCCAGCATTTT.

The V call is TRBV10-2, the J call TRBJ1-2; no reliable D call. Germline V gives CDR1 WSHSY, CDR2 SAAADI. The CDR3 runs to 13 residues. V shed 3 bases and J shed 4 bases, with 9 bases lying between them. The CDR3 protein is CASSDGQVYGYTF. The CDR3 DNA reads as TGCGCCAGCAGTGATGGGCAGGTCTATGGCTACACCTTC.

On this clonotype itself: Because the CDR3 is missing its conserved closing phenylalanine or tryptophan, this is likely a read error. This chain connects TRBV7-2 to TRBJ2-5; TRBD2 agrees at 8 bases. The better agreement between TRBJ2-7 and the DNA end casts doubt on the J call. This CDR3 is 17 amino acids long. From germline, CDR1 is SGHTA and CDR2 FQGNSA. The CDR3 DNA follows: TGTGCCAGCAGCCCCGGGACCAGCGGGAGTCGATCGTACGAGCAGTACTGC. It encodes CASSPGTSGSRSYEQYC.

This clonotype has a count of ten or more. The V gene is TRBV6-1, the J gene TRBJ2-1; TRBD1 aligns across 7 bases. Near its end, the DNA agrees better with TRBJ2-7, so the J call may be wrong. Germline V gene sequence: CDR1 MNHNS, CDR2 SASEGT. This CDR3 contains 16 residues. The CDR3 spells CASSYYRGGGYNEQYF. The CDR3 DNA reads TGTGCCAGCAGTTATTACAGGGGCGGTGGGTACAATGAGCAGTACTTC.

In this sample, this clonotype turned up many times. The chain is built from TRBV7-8 and TRBJ2-3, with a possible D match to TRBD2 (7 bases). The CDR3 length is 15 residues. Germline V gene lookup returns CDR1 SGHVS and CDR2 FQNEAQ. The V end was cut by 2 bases, the J end by 4 bases, with 13 bases between. CDR3 protein: CASSLQGRGSDTQYF. The CDR3 DNA reads TGTGCCAGCAGCTTACAGGGGCGGGGGTCAGATACGCAGTATTTT.

This clonotype was observed a few times. J is TRBJ2-1 and V is TRBV24-1; D is possibly TRBD1 or TRBD2 (6 bases each). The CDR3 runs 15 residues. The germline V and J ends were trimmed by 9 bases and 10 bases, with 24 bases remaining between them. Looked up from germline, CDR1 is KGHDR and CDR2 is SFDVKD. The CDR3: CATSGGPGATREQFF. The CDR3 nucleotides read TGTGCCACCTCCGGCGGACCGGGGGCTACAAGGGAGCAGTTCTTC.

This clonotype was picked up one time. The V gene is TRBV7-8, the J gene TRBJ2-7; D remains unclear. The CDR3 runs 14 residues. Germline CDR1 reads SGHVS; CDR2 reads FQNEAQ. V was pared by 2 bases and J by 7 bases, with 15 bases between. The CDR3 DNA reads TGTGCCAGCAGCTTATCCGGCGGAGTGGGAGAGCAGTACTTC. It yields the protein CASSLSGGVGEQYF.

This clonotype was seen repeatedly, ten times or more. The chain is built from TRBV7-6 and TRBJ2-1; 9 nucleotides line up with TRBD1. Gene TRBJ2-7 matches the end of the DNA better, so the J call may be wrong. This CDR3 is 14 amino acids long. Germline CDR1 is SGHVS and CDR2 is FNYEAQ. The CDR3 sequence is CASSTPGTGKEQYF. CDR3 DNA sequence: TGTGCCAGCAGCACACCCGGGACAGGGAAAGAGCAGTACTTC.